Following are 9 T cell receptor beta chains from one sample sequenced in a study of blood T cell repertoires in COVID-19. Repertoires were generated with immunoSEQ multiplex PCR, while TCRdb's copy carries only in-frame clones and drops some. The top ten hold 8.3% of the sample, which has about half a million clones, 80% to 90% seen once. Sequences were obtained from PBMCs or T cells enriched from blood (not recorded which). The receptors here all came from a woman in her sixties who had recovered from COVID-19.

CDR3 DNA sequence: TGCGCCAGCGGTGGACTAGCGGGGGGGCCTGGAGATACGCAGTATTTT. Its protein is CASGGLAGGPGDTQYF. The chain is built from TRBV5-1 and TRBJ2-3; 15 nucleotides agree with TRBD2. Germline V gene sequence: CDR1 SGHRS, CDR2 YFSETQ. With V trimmed by 7 bases and J by 5 bases, 8 bases remained unmatched. This CDR3 has 16 amino acids.

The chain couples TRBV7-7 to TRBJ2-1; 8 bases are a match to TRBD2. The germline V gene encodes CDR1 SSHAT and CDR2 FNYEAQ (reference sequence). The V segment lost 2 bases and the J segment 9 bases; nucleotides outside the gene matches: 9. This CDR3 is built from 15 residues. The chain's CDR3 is CASSLHVGGASEQFF. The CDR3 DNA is TGTGCCAGCAGCTTACATGTCGGGGGGGCATCTGAGCAGTTCTTC.

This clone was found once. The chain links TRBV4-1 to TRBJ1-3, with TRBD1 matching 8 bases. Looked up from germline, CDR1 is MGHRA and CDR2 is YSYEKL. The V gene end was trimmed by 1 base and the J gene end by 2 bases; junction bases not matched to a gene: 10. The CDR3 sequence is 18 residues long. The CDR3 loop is CASSQATTGVNAGNTIYF. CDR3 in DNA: TGCGCCAGCAGCCAAGCTACGACAGGGGTAAACGCTGGAAACACCATATATTTT.

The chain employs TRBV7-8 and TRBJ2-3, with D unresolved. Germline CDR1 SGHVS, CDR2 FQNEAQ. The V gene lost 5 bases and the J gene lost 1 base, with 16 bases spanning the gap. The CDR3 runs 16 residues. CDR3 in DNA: TGTGCCAGCAGCACCTTGGTATTGGGCGGCACAGATACGCAGTATTTT. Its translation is CASSTLVLGGTDTQYF.

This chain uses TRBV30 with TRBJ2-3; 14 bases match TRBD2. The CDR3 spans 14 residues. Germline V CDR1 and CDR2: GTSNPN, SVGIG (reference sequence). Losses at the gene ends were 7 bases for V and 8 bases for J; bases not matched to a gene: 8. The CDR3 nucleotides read TGTGCCTCGATGACTAGCGGGGGGGCGGGTACGCAGTATTTT. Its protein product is CASMTSGGAGTQYF.

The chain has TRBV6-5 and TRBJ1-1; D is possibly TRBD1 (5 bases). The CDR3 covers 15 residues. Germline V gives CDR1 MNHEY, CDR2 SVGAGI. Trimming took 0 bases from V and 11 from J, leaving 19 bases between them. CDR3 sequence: CASSYSKVLSGMAFF. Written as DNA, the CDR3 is TGTGCCAGCAGTTACTCGAAAGTTCTGTCAGGGATGGCTTTCTTT.

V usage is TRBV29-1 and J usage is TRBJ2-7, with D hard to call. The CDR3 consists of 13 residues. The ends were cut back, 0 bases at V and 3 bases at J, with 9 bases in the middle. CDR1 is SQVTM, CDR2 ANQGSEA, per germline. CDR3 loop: CSVEDGLVYEQYF. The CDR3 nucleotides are TGCAGCGTTGAAGACGGGTTAGTCTACGAGCAGTACTTC.

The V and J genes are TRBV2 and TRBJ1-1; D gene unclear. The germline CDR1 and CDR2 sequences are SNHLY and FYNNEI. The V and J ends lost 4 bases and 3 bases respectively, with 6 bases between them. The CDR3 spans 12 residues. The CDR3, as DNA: TGTGCCAGCAGTGCTATGGACACTGAAGCTTTCTTT. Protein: CASSAMDTEAFF.

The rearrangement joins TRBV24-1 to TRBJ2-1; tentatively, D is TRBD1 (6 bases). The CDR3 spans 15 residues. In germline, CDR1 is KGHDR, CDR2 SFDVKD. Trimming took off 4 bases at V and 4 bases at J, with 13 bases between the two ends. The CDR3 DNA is TGTGCCACCAGTGACTCAGGGGCTCGGTACAATGAGCAGTTCTTC. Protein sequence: CATSDSGARYNEQFF.